The 17 T cell receptor beta chains below were found in one sample sequenced in a study of cytomegalovirus exposure and HLA in healthy donors (TCRdb year 2017). The library was made by the immunoSEQ multiplex PCR assay. For the multiplex PCR, a mixture combining 60 forward primers for TCR Vbeta segments and 13 reverse primers for TCR Jbeta segments was used. Sourced from immuneACCESS, this table was stored by TCRdb with only in-frame sequences that have V and J called. A share of the clones is absent; for the studies checked, an unresolved V gene accounts for under half, and the remainder has no known explanation. Here the sample has nearly 200,000 clones; 82% occur a single time. Clones ranked in the top ten supply roughly 0.1% of the sample. Sequences were obtained from PBMCs. These receptors came from a boy younger than 10 in good health and CMV-seronegative.

The chain has TRBV5-4 and TRBJ1-2; 8 positions agree with TRBD1. J was trimmed by 4 bases and V by 3 bases; bases with no gene match: 11. Germline V gives CDR1 SGHNT, CDR2 YYREEE (reference sequence). CDR3 length: 16 amino acids. CDR3 sequence reads: CASSSLDREPPYGYTF. The CDR3 DNA is TGTGCCAGCAGCTCTCTGGACAGGGAGCCCCCCTATGGCTACACCTTC. The full variable domain, rest sourced from reference TRBV5-4 and TRBJ1-2, is ETGVTQSPTHLIKTRGQQVTLRCSSQSGHNTVSWYQQALGQGPQFIFQYYREEENGRGNFPPRFSGLQFPNYSSELNVNALELDDSALYLCASSSLDREPPYGYTFGSGTRLTVV.

The rearrangement links TRBV2 to TRBJ2-7; 7 bases match TRBD2. This CDR3 spans 15 amino acids. Germline CDR1 and CDR2: SNHLY and FYNNEI. With 4 bases clipped from V and 4 bases from J, the junction kept 10 bases outside the gene matches. The chain's CDR3 is CASSAGTNDLYEQYF. DNA of the CDR3: TGTGCCAGCAGTGCCGGGACTAACGACCTTTACGAGCAGTACTTC.

The V call is TRBV27, the J call TRBJ1-2, with D perhaps TRBD1 (5 bases). This CDR3 contains 16 residues. The V gene's germline CDR1 is MNHEY and CDR2 SMNVEV (reference sequence). Trimming stripped 0 bases from V and 4 bases from J, with 15 bases between. The CDR3 nucleotides are TGTGCCAGCAGTTTATCCTCCCTTTCGGGGGGCTATGGCTACACCTTC. Translating it yields CASSLSSLSGGYGYTF.

The rearrangement links TRBV7-9 to TRBJ2-3, with D perhaps TRBD2 (6 bases). Trimming stripped 5 bases from V and 3 bases from J, with 24 bases between. CDR1 is SEHNR, CDR2 FQNEAQ, per germline (reference sequence). The CDR3 is made up of 18 amino acids. Here the CDR3 reads CASSPPRALARFTDTQYF. The CDR3 bases are TGTGCCAGCAGCCCTCCGCGAGCACTAGCTAGGTTTACAGATACGCAGTATTTT. The full variable domain, completed using reference TRBV7-9 and TRBJ2-3, is DTGVSQNPRHKITKRGQNVTFRCDPISEHNRLYWYRQTLGQGPEFLTYFQNEAQLEKSRLLSDRFSAERPKGSFSTLEIQRTEQGDSAMYLCASSPPRALARFTDTQYFGPGTRLTVL.

V is TRBV4-3 and J is TRBJ2-1, with 8 bases identical to TRBD2. J was trimmed by 11 bases and V by 2 bases; bases with no gene match: 8. The CDR3 totals 14 residues. Per germline, CDR1 LGHNA and CDR2 YSLEER. The CDR3: CASSQTGTRSQQFF. In nucleotides, the CDR3 is TGCGCCAGCAGCCAAACCGGGACTAGGAGTCAGCAGTTCTTC.

In this sample, this clone turned up once. The chain is built from TRBV6-6 and TRBJ2-1, with D possibly TRBD1 on 5 matching bases. CDR1 is MNHNY and CDR2 is SVGAGI in the germline V gene (reference sequence). The length of the CDR3 is 15 residues. Trimming removed 4 bases from V and 5 bases from J, with 15 bases in between. CDR3 region: CASSSQSGFDNEQFF. CDR3 DNA sequence: TGTGCCAGCAGTTCACAATCAGGGTTCGACAATGAGCAGTTCTTC.

The rearrangement links TRBV6-1 to TRBJ2-5, with 9 bases that match TRBD2. Losses at the gene ends were 7 bases for V and 3 bases for J; bases not matched to a gene: 9. The CDR3 has 15 amino acids. Germline loops: CDR1 MNHNS, CDR2 SASEGT. CDR3 sequence: CASIKLAGYKETQYF. CDR3 bases: TGTGCCAGCATTAAGCTAGCGGGGTACAAAGAGACCCAGTACTTC.

V and J are TRBV9 and TRBJ2-1; D might be TRBD1 (6 bases). V lost 0 bases and J lost 6, with 16 bases in between. The CDR3 is made up of 16 amino acids. Germline V gene sequence: CDR1 SGDLS, CDR2 YYNGEE. The DNA for the CDR3 is TGTGCCAGCAGCGTAGAGGCCCAGGTGGGGGCCAATGAGCAGTTCTTC. Protein: CASSVEAQVGANEQFF.

This chain connects TRBV5-6 to TRBJ1-2; D remains ambiguous. From germline, CDR1 is SGHDT and CDR2 YYEEEE. The CDR3 loop spans 15 amino acids. The ends were cut back, 0 bases at V and 3 bases at J, with 12 bases in the middle. Written as DNA, the CDR3 is TGTGCCAGCAGCTTGGGTTTGGTCGGGGACTATGGCTACACCTTC. Encoded protein: CASSLGLVGDYGYTF. The full variable domain, in which reference TRBV5-6 and TRBJ1-2 provide the parts outside the CDR3, is DAGVTQSPTHLIKTRGQQVTLRCSPKSGHDTVSWYQQALGQGPQFIFQYYEEEERQRGNFPDRFSGHQFPNYSSELNVNALLLGDSALYLCASSLGLVGDYGYTFGSGTRLTVV.

The V and J genes are TRBV4-3 and TRBJ1-1; no clear D. The CDR3 loop spans 16 amino acids. V was clipped by 0 bases and J by 2 bases, with 13 bases between them. CDR1 LGHNA and CDR2 YSLEER come from the germline V gene. The DNA for the CDR3 is TGCGCCAGCAGCCAAGATCCCCGTGGGCCCAACACTGAAGCTTTCTTT. Amino acids: CASSQDPRGPNTEAFF.

The genes are TRBV10-3 and TRBJ1-1; the D gene is possibly TRBD1 (6 bases). The CDR3 runs 15 residues. The V and J ends lost 3 bases and 5 bases respectively, with 16 bases between them. The germline V gene has CDR1 ENHRY and CDR2 SYGVKD. The CDR3 here is CAISEQGRRRTEAFF. CDR3 nucleotide sequence: TGTGCCATCAGTGAACAGGGCAGAAGAAGGACTGAAGCTTTCTTT.

The rearrangement links TRBV7-2 to TRBJ1-6, with D possibly TRBD1 on 5 matching bases. Trimming stripped 1 base from V and 3 bases from J, with 7 bases between. The CDR3 contains 15 residues. Germline CDR1 reads SGHTA; CDR2 reads FQGNSA. The CDR3 DNA follows: TGTGCCAGCAGCTTAGGGAGGGGCTATAATTCACCCCTCCACTTT. Translating it yields CASSLGRGYNSPLHF.

The CDR3, as DNA: TGTGCCAGCAGCCAAGACATCAAGCGGGGGAAGTACGAGCAGTACTTC. Translating gives CASSQDIKRGKYEQYF. The V and J genes are TRBV4-2 and TRBJ2-7, with 8 bases matching TRBD2. The junction had 8 bases not matched to a gene; V was cut back by 0 bases and J by 4 bases. This CDR3 region has 16 residues. CDR1 LGHNA and CDR2 YNFKEQ come from the germline V gene.

The chain has TRBV10-3 and TRBJ2-3, with 10 bases fitting TRBD1. This CDR3 has 15 residues. The V gene's germline CDR1 is ENHRY and CDR2 SYGVKD. With V trimmed by 7 bases and J by 6 bases, 10 bases remained unmatched. The CDR3 loop reads CAIKGFGTGADTQYF. CDR3 nucleotides: TGTGCCATCAAGGGTTTCGGGACAGGGGCGGATACGCAGTATTTT.

The chain uses TRBV7-9 and TRBJ2-1; 10 positions agree with TRBD2. CDR3 length equals 17 residues. Per the germline V gene, CDR1 is SEHNR and CDR2 is FQNEAQ (reference sequence). After removal of 4 bases from V and 1 base from J, the junction contained 7 bases not matched to a gene. The DNA of the CDR3 is TGTGCCAGCAGCTCGGGGCTAGCGGGGGAATCCTACAATGAGCAGTTCTTC. This sequence encodes CASSSGLAGESYNEQFF. Supplemented by reference TRBV7-9 and TRBJ2-1, the full variable domain reads DTGVSQNPRHKITKRGQNVTFRCDPISEHNRLYWYRQTLGQGPEFLTYFQNEAQLEKSRLLSDRFSAERPKGSFSTLEIQRTEQGDSAMYLCASSSGLAGESYNEQFFGPGTRLTVL.

The chain is built from TRBV6-1 and TRBJ2-5; possible D gene TRBD2, 6 bases. Trimming pared 0 bases from V and 3 bases from J, leaving 8 bases between. The CDR3 runs to 14 residues. Germline CDR1 and CDR2: MNHNS and SASEGT. In nucleotides, the CDR3 is TGTGCCAGCAGTGAAGCGGGGGGAAAAGAGACCCAGTACTTC. Amino acid sequence: CASSEAGGKETQYF.

The chain employs TRBV7-2 and TRBJ2-1; D perhaps matches TRBD2 (6 bases). In germline, CDR1 is SGHTA, CDR2 FQGNSA. V was cut by 1 base and J by 3 bases, with 13 bases left in between. This CDR3 is built from 16 residues. The CDR3 bases are TGTGCCAGCAGCTTAGGGCGGGGTAGCGGCTACAATGAGCAGTTCTTC. Its protein product is CASSLGRGSGYNEQFF. Supplemented by reference TRBV7-2 and TRBJ2-1, the full variable domain reads GAGVSQSPSNKVTEKGKDVELRCDPISGHTALYWYRQSLGQGLEFLIYFQGNSAPDKSGLPSDRFSAERTGGSVSTLTIQRTQQEDSAVYLCASSLGRGSGYNEQFFGPGTRLTVL.